Each of the 25 T cell receptor beta chains below was sequenced from the same sample in a study of blood T cell repertoires in COVID-19. Data came from immunoSEQ multiplex PCR; TCRdb stores just in-frame clones and leaves some out. The repertoire holds some 150,000 clones, roughly 86% seen once, with about 2.1% in the top ten. Sequencing was carried out using peripheral blood. These receptor sequences come from a human donor in a cohort sampled during active COVID-19.

The chain joins TRBV13 to TRBJ1-1; the match to TRBD1 covers 9 bases. With V trimmed by 4 bases and J by 7 bases, 7 bases remained unmatched. The CDR3 is made up of 14 amino acids. The germline V gene has CDR1 PRHDT and CDR2 FYEKMQ (reference sequence). CDR3 loop: CASSSRDRAFEAFF. DNA for the CDR3: TGTGCCAGCAGCTCCCGGGACAGGGCGTTTGAAGCTTTCTTT. Combining the CDR3 with reference TRBV13 and TRBJ1-1 gives the whole variable domain AAGVIQSPRHLIKEKRETATLKCYPIPRHDTVYWYQQGPGQDPQFLISFYEKMQSDKGSIPDRFSAQQFSDYHSELNMSSLELGDSALYFCASSSRDRAFEAFFGQGTRLTVV.

The V and J genes are TRBV14 and TRBJ2-7, with 15 positions matching TRBD2. CDR3 size: 19 residues. After removal of 6 bases from V and 4 bases from J, the junction contained 16 bases not matched to a gene. In germline, CDR1 is SGHDN, CDR2 FVKESK. The CDR3 region is CASRWLGTSGGPGDYEQYF. CDR3 in DNA: TGTGCCAGCAGGTGGCTCGGGACTAGCGGGGGGCCGGGGGATTACGAGCAGTACTTC.

The chain couples TRBV2 to TRBJ2-2; TRBD1 agrees at 9 bases. CDR3 length: 15 residues. The germline V gene has CDR1 SNHLY and CDR2 FYNNEI. Germline trimming cut 7 bases from V and 6 bases from J; bases unmatched to any gene: 9. DNA of the CDR3: TGTGCCAGCACCCGACAGGGGGTCTCCTCCGGGGAGCTGTTTTTT. Its translation: CASTRQGVSSGELFF.

This rearrangement joins TRBV6-2 or TRBV6-3 to TRBJ2-3; TRBD2 agrees at 12 bases. Per germline, CDR1 MNHEY and CDR2 SVGEGT. Trimming took 6 bases from V and 1 from J; bases not matched to a gene: 11. This CDR3 has 18 residues. The CDR3 coding sequence is TGTGCCAGCAGCCCCAGGACTAGCGGGGTCCTGGGCACAGATACGCAGTATTTT. The encoded protein is CASSPRTSGVLGTDTQYF.

The chain links TRBV18 to TRBJ2-3, with a tentative D call TRBD1 (7 bases). CDR3 length: 16 amino acids. Germline CDR1 is KGHSH and CDR2 is LQKENI. The germline V and J ends were trimmed by 2 bases and 2 bases, with 14 bases remaining between them. DNA for the CDR3: TGTGCCAGCTCACCATCATCAGGGGGGCCCACAGATACGCAGTATTTT. It is translated as CASSPSSGGPTDTQYF. Complete variable domain (other parts from reference TRBV18 and TRBJ2-3): NAGVMQNPRHLVRRRGQEARLRCSPMKGHSHVYWYRQLPEEGLKFMVYLQKENIIDESGMPKERFSAEFPKEGPSILRIQQVVRGDSAAYFCASSPSSGGPTDTQYFGPGTRLTVL.

The V and J genes are TRBV30 and TRBJ1-4; TRBD1 matches at 7 bases. V trimming: 8 bases; J trimming: 8 bases; junction bases outside the gene matches: 11. Germline values: CDR1 GTSNPN, CDR2 SVGIG (reference sequence). The CDR3 loop spans 13 amino acids. This chain's CDR3 is CASTGTVREKLFF. The CDR3 nucleotides read TGTGCCAGTACCGGGACAGTTAGAGAAAAACTGTTTTTT.

The J gene is TRBJ2-3, the V gene TRBV18, with D unclear. V was cut by 0 bases and J by 6 bases, with 10 bases left in between. The germline CDR1 and CDR2 sequences are KGHSH and LQKENI. This CDR3 has 14 amino acids. The CDR3 region has the DNA TGTGCCAGCTCACCACCGTCTCTGCGCGATACGCAGTATTTT. Protein product: CASSPPSLRDTQYF.

Written as DNA, the CDR3 is TGTGCCAGCAGTGCCGGGACAGCCTTCTCTGGAAACACCATATATTTT. This gives the protein CASSAGTAFSGNTIYF. The chain carries TRBV2 and TRBJ1-3; 7 nucleotides match TRBD1. The CDR3 has 16 amino acids. Per the germline V gene, CDR1 is SNHLY and CDR2 is FYNNEI. Unmatched junction bases numbered 6, after V lost 4 bases and J lost 0 bases.

The V gene is TRBV25-1, the J gene TRBJ1-6, with 11 bases that match TRBD1. Germline values: CDR1 MGHDK, CDR2 SYGVNS. The CDR3 length is 16 residues. With 4 bases clipped from V and 11 bases from J, the junction kept 10 bases outside the gene matches. The CDR3 region is CASSARDRGKLAPLHF. CDR3 nucleotides: TGTGCCAGCAGTGCAAGGGACAGGGGGAAATTGGCACCCCTCCACTTT.

CDR3 DNA sequence: TGTGCCAGCGCGCGAGGGGGCGACACCGGGGAGCTGTTTTTT. This gives the protein CASARGGDTGELFF. This chain joins TRBV9 and TRBJ2-2, with 7 bases that match TRBD1. From germline, CDR1 is SGDLS and CDR2 YYNGEE. The length of the CDR3 is 14 residues. V was clipped by 7 bases and J by 3 bases; unmatched bases: 6.

This clone turned up a few times. The genes are TRBV5-8 and TRBJ1-5; 10 bases are a match to TRBD1. The CDR3 totals 15 residues. V was pared by 3 bases and J by 5 bases, with 5 bases of the junction left unmatched. CDR1 and CDR2 (germline): SGHTS, YDEGEE. In nucleotides, the CDR3 is TGTGCCAGCAGCTACCGGACAGGGGGTCATCAGCCCCAGCATTTT. Translation gives CASSYRTGGHQPQHF.

This clone came up once. The V gene is TRBV2, the J gene TRBJ2-3; 11 bases are a match to TRBD1. The CDR3 extends over 15 amino acids. J gave up 3 bases and V 4 bases, and 3 bases lay outside the gene matches. The germline gives CDR1 SNHLY, CDR2 FYNNEI. The CDR3 bases are TGTGCCAGCAGTGGGACAGGGGGCAGGACAGATACGCAGTATTTT. Its protein product is CASSGTGGRTDTQYF. Full variable domain (missing parts from reference TRBV2 and TRBJ2-3): EPEVTQTPSHQVTQMGQEVILRCVPISNHLYFYWYRQILGQKVEFLVSFYNNEISEKSEIFDDQFSVERPDGSNFTLKIRSTKLEDSAMYFCASSGTGGRTDTQYFGPGTRLTVL.

This chain connects TRBV10-2 to TRBJ1-1, with D uncertain. V dropped 3 bases and J dropped 4 bases, with 15 bases sitting between them. The CDR3 has 15 residues. Germline V gene lookup returns CDR1 WSHSY and CDR2 SAAADI. CDR3 bases: TGCGCCAGCAGTGACGTAGGGAACGGGGTCACTGAAGCTTTCTTT. Protein product: CASSDVGNGVTEAFF.

CDR3 residues: CASSLLPGQGIEQYF. CDR3 DNA: TGCGCCAGCAGCCTGTTACCGGGACAGGGCATCGAGCAGTACTTC. This chain connects TRBV5-1 to TRBJ2-7; 9 nucleotides match TRBD1. This CDR3 has 15 amino acids. In germline, CDR1 is SGHRS, CDR2 YFSETQ. V lost 4 bases, J lost 6 bases, and 11 bases stayed unmatched.

This rearrangement joins TRBV4-3 to TRBJ1-1; D is ambiguous. The germline V gene encodes CDR1 LGHNA and CDR2 YSLEER. The CDR3 runs to 15 residues. V lost 0 bases to trimming and J lost 5 bases, with 13 bases between them. The CDR3 coding sequence is TGCGCCAGCAGCCAAGATAAAGGGAGATGGACTGAAGCTTTCTTT. This codes for CASSQDKGRWTEAFF.

The chain is built from TRBV12-5 and TRBJ1-1; D call uncertain. The V gene's germline CDR1 is LGHNT and CDR2 FRNRAP. Trimming left V 1 base short and J 3 bases short, with 6 bases between. CDR3 length: 13 amino acids. The CDR3: CASGLEGDTEAFF. CDR3 coding DNA: TGTGCTAGTGGTTTGGAGGGAGACACTGAAGCTTTCTTT.

This sequence joins TRBV4-2 and TRBJ2-7; maybe TRBD1 (6 bases). Between the trimmed V and J ends, which lost 0 bases and 1 base, there was a span of 13 bases. The CDR3 sequence is 16 residues long. Germline-derived CDR1 and CDR2 are LGHNA and YNFKEQ. DNA for the CDR3: TGTGCCAGCAGCCAAGACGGACAGAGAGGATCCTACGAGCAGTACTTC. Amino acid sequence: CASSQDGQRGSYEQYF.

The V call is TRBV14, the J call TRBJ2-3; tentatively, D is TRBD2 (6 bases). The CDR3 is 21 amino acids. CDR1 is SGHDN, CDR2 FVKESK, per germline. V lost 1 base, J lost 1 base, and 27 bases lay in between. The CDR3 reads CASSQGKLVFGGLTRTDTQYF. The CDR3 DNA reads as TGTGCCAGCAGCCAAGGGAAGCTCGTATTTGGGGGGTTAACCCGCACAGATACGCAGTATTTT. The complete variable domain, with remaining parts taken from reference TRBV14 and TRBJ2-3, reads EAGVTQFPSHSVIEKGQTVTLRCDPISGHDNLYWYRRVMGKEIKFLLHFVKESKQDESGMPNNRFLAERTGGTYSTLKVQPAELEDSGVYFCASSQGKLVFGGLTRTDTQYFGPGTRLTVL.

This chain connects TRBV4-1 to TRBJ1-4, with D maybe TRBD1 (6 bases). Trimming shortened V by 4 bases and J by 9 bases, and 15 bases separated the two germline ends. Germline CDR1 MGHRA, CDR2 YSYEKL. The CDR3 has 14 amino acids. CDR3 DNA: TGCGCCAGCAGCCTTCTCGGACAGTACCAAAAACTGTTTTTT. Amino acids: CASSLLGQYQKLFF.

The V call is TRBV18, the J call TRBJ2-7, with 11 bases aligning to TRBD1. Germline V gives CDR1 KGHSH, CDR2 LQKENI. V lost 6 bases, J lost 0 bases, and 7 bases stayed unmatched. CDR3 length equals 16 residues. CDR3 amino acids: CASSPSGTGGSYEQYF. CDR3 sequence (DNA): TGTGCCAGCTCGCCTTCCGGGACAGGGGGCTCCTACGAGCAGTACTTC.

The chain has TRBV6-5 and TRBJ2-2; 8 bases line up with TRBD1. The V segment lost 6 bases and the J segment 4 bases; nucleotides outside the gene matches: 7. The CDR3 extends over 15 amino acids. Germline loops: CDR1 MNHEY, CDR2 SVGAGI. CDR3 amino acids: CASSRSGGGTGELFF. DNA of the CDR3: TGTGCCAGCAGCCGATCAGGGGGCGGCACCGGGGAGCTGTTTTTT.

The chain joins TRBV7-5 to TRBJ1-4. TRBV7-5 is marked as a pseudogene. The CDR3 contains 16 residues. The CDR3 sequence: CARSLIRSGGREKLFF. The CDR3 DNA reads TGTGCCAGAAGCTTAATACGGTCAGGAGGGCGTGAAAAACTGTTTTTT.

The chain has TRBV2 and TRBJ2-3; 7 bases are shared with TRBD1. The germline V gene encodes CDR1 SNHLY and CDR2 FYNNEI. This CDR3 region has 16 residues. The V gene end was trimmed by 6 bases and the J gene end by 0 bases; junction bases not matched to a gene: 9. The CDR3 nucleotides read TGTGCCAGCAGCAGGGGGTCACTGACTAGCACAGATACGCAGTATTTT. Translation: CASSRGSLTSTDTQYF. Complete variable domain (other parts from reference TRBV2 and TRBJ2-3): EPEVTQTPSHQVTQMGQEVILRCVPISNHLYFYWYRQILGQKVEFLVSFYNNEISEKSEIFDDQFSVERPDGSNFTLKIRSTKLEDSAMYFCASSRGSLTSTDTQYFGPGTRLTVL.

The CDR3 bases are TGTGCCAGCAGTTTTTCGGGCGGGGGGCCTAGCACAGATACGCAGTATTTT. Its translation: CASSFSGGGPSTDTQYF. V usage is TRBV28 and J usage is TRBJ2-3, with TRBD2 matching 8 bases. The CDR3 has 17 residues. Per germline, CDR1 MDHEN and CDR2 SYDVKM. The V gene end was trimmed by 3 bases and the J gene end by 0 bases; junction bases not matched to a gene: 8. Based on the CDR3 plus reference TRBV28 and TRBJ2-3, the full variable domain is DVKVTQSSRYLVKRTGEKVFLECVQDMDHENMFWYRQDPGLGLRLIYFSYDVKMKEKGDIPEGYSVSREKKERFSLILESASTNQTSMYLCASSFSGGGPSTDTQYFGPGTRLTVL.

The chain couples TRBV5-8 to TRBJ1-5; a weak D match, TRBD1 (6 bases). CDR1 and CDR2 from the germline V gene are SGHTS and YDEGEE. The CDR3 sequence is 18 residues long. V shed 4 bases and J shed 0 bases, with 20 bases lying between them. CDR3 nucleotide sequence: TGTGCCAGCAGCGTAGTCAGGGGACCCAGTTATAGCAATCAGCCCCAGCATTTT. Protein product: CASSVVRGPSYSNQPQHF. Variable domain in full (rest from reference TRBV5-8 and TRBJ1-5): EAGVTQSPTHLIKTRGQQATLRCSPISGHTSVYWYQQALGLGLQFLLWYDEGEERNRGNFPPRFSGRQFPNYSSELNVNALELEDSALYLCASSVVRGPSYSNQPQHFGDGTRLSIL.